This T cell receptor (beta chain) is drawn from a study of shared clonotypes between healthy human individuals. Germline lookup yields CDR1 MDHEN and CDR2 SYDVKM. The CDR3 runs to 11 residues. The V segment lost 5 bases and the J segment 10 bases; nucleotides outside the gene matches: 3. DNA at 200 ng, about 30,000 T cell genomes, went into sorted-subset replicate PCRs. This table comes from immunoSEQ multiplex PCR, and its TCRdb copy is limited to in-frame clones, with some not included. This sample has 2 million to 2.5 million clones, with approximately 93% found just once. The chain carries TRBV28 and TRBJ1-2; 8 positions match TRBD1. Sample: naive CD4+ T cells from PBMCs. Subset indicated: CD45RA+ positively selected. This receptor was identified in a man between 18 and 29 years old in good health. Some clones in this sample may be carry-over from other donors' samples. The DNA for the CDR3 is TGTGCCAGCAGTCCAGGGGGCAACTACACCTTC. Translating gives CASSPGGNYTF.